This TCR beta chain was retrieved from a study of CD8 T cells in Susac syndrome. With random hexamers, roughly 0.45 to 1 ug RNA was reverse transcribed. TCRdb fed the immunoSEQ multiplex PCR reads into MiXCR, producing one record per CDR3 protein. The sample lists around 200,000 distinct CDR3 sequences, just under 95% seen once, with approximately 0.081% in the top ten. Sequencing of TCR beta was performed on blood CD8+ and CD4+ T cells. The sequence came from a human donor with multiple sclerosis. The specimen sequenced was CD4+ T cells from PBMCs.

The CDR3 spells CASNFVSQETQYF. The CDR3 coding sequence is TGTGCCAGCAATTTCGTCTCCCAAGAGACCCAGTACTTC. The chain combines TRBV5-6 with TRBJ2-5; no firm D call. Germline-derived CDR1 and CDR2 are SGHDT and YYEEEE. Trimming left V 6 bases short and J 1 base short, with 10 bases between. The CDR3 is made up of 13 amino acids. Full variable domain (rest looked up from reference TRBV5-6 and TRBJ2-5): DAGVTQSPTHLIKTRGQQVTLRCSPKSGHDTVSWYQQALGQGPQFIFQYYEEEERQRGNFPDRFSGHQFPNYSSELNVNALLLGDSALYLCASNFVSQETQYFGPGTRLLVL.